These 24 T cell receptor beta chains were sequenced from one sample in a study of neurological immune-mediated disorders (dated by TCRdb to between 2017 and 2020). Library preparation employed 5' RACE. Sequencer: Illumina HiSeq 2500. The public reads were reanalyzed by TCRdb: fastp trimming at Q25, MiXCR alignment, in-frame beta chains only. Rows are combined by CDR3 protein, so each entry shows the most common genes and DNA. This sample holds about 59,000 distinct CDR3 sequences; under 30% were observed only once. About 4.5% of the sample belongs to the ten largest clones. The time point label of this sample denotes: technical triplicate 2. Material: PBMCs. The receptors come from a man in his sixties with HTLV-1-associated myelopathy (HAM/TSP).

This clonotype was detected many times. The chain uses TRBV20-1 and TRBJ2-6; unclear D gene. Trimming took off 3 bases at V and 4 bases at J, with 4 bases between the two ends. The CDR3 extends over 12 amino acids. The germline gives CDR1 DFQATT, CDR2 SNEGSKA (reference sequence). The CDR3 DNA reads TGCAGTGCTAGGGCCGGGGCCAACGTCCTGACTTTC. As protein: CSARAGANVLTF.

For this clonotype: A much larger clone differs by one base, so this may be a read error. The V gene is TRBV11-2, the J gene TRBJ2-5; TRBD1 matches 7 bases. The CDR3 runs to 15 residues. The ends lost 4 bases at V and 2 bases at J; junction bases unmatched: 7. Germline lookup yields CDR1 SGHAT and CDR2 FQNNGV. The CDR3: CASSSPRGIQETQYF. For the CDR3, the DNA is TGTGCCAGCAGCTCTCCCAGGGGGATACAAGAGACCCAGTACTTC.

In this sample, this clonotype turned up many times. The CDR3 coding sequence is TGTGCCAGCAGTTTTACAGGGGTGGAGGGCTACACCTTC. This encodes CASSFTGVEGYTF. The gene calls are TRBV7-3 and TRBJ1-2; 7 bases fit TRBD1. Unmatched junction bases numbered 9, after V lost 6 bases and J lost 8 bases. The CDR3 is 13 residues long. The germline V gene encodes CDR1 SGHTA and CDR2 FQGTGA.

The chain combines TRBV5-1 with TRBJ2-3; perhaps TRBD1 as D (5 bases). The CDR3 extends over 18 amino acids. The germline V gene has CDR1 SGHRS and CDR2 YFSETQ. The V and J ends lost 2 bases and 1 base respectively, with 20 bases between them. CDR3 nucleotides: TGCGCCAGCAGCTTAGTTAGGGGCCAAGAGGCCCGCACAGATACGCAGTATTTT. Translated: CASSLVRGQEARTDTQYF. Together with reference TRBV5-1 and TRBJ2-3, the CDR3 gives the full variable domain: KAGVTQTPRYLIKTRGQQVTLSCSPISGHRSVSWYQQTPGQGLQFLFEYFSETQRNKGNFPGRFSGRQFSNSRSEMNVSTLELGDSALYLCASSLVRGQEARTDTQYFGPGTRLTVL.

The CDR3 nucleotides read TGCAGCGTTGAAGGGGGCGGGAGGGCCTGGTCTGACAATGAGCAGTTCTTC. This encodes CSVEGGGRAWSDNEQFF. The V call is TRBV29-1, the J call TRBJ2-1; 9 bases agree with TRBD2. The CDR3 is 17 amino acids. The trim removed 1 base at V and 5 bases at J, leaving 12 bases unmatched. Germline V gene lookup returns CDR1 SQVTM and CDR2 ANQGSEA.

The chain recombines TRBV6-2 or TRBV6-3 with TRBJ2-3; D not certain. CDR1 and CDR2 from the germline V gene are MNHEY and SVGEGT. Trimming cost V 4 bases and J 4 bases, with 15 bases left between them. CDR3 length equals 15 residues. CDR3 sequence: CASSSPGSPADTQYF. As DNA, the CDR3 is TGTGCCAGCAGTTCCCCGGGCTCCCCGGCAGATACGCAGTATTTT.

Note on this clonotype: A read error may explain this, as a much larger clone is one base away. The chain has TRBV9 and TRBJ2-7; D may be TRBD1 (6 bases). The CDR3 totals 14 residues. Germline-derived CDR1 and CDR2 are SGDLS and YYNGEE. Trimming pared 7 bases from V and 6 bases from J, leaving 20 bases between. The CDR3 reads CASRPGTWGGEQYF. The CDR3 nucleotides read TGTGCCAGCCGACCCGGGACATGGGGCGGCGAGCAGTACTTC.

The CDR3 DNA reads as TGCGCCAGCAGCCCAAGCGGGAGCCGGCGACTCATATACAATGAGCAGTTCTTC. The encoded protein is CASSPSGSRRLIYNEQFF. V and J are TRBV4-1 and TRBJ2-1; TRBD2 matches 8 bases. The CDR3 has 18 residues. V dropped 4 bases and J dropped 4; count of bases not matched to a gene: 15. Germline V lookup: CDR1 MGHRA, CDR2 YSYEKL.

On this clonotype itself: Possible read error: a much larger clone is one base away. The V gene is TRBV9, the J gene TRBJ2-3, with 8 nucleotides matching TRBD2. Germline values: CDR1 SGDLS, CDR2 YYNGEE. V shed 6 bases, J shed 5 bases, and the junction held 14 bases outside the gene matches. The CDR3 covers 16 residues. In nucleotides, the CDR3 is TGTGCCAGCAACACCCAAGCGGGAGCCGTCGGAGATACGCAGTATTTT. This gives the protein CASNTQAGAVGDTQYF.

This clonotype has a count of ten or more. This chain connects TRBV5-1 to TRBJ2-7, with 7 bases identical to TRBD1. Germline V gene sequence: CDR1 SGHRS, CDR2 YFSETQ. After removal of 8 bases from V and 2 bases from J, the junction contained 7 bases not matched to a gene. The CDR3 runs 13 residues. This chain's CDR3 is CASAPGQTYEQYF. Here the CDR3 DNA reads TGCGCCAGTGCGCCGGGACAGACCTACGAGCAGTACTTC.

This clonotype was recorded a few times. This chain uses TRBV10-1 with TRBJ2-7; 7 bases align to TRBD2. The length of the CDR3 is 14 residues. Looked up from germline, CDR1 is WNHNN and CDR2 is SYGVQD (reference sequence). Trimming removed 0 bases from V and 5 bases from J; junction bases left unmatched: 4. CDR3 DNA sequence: TGCGCCAGCAGTGAGTCCGCGGGAGACGACGAGCAGTACTTC. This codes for CASSESAGDDEQYF.

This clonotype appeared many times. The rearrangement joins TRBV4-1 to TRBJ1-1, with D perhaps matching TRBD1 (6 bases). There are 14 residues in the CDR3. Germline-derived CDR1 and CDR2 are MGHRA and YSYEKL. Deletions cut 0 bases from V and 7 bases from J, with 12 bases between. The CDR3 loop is CASSQDPGAGEAFF. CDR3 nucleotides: TGCGCCAGCAGCCAAGACCCGGGGGCAGGTGAAGCTTTCTTT.

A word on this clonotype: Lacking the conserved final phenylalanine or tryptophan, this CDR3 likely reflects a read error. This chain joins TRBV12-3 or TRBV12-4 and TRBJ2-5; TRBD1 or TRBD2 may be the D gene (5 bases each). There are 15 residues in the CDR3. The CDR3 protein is CVSTPGDGQQETQYL. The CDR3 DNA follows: TGTGTCAGCACCCCTGGGGACGGACAACAAGAGACCCAGTACTTA.

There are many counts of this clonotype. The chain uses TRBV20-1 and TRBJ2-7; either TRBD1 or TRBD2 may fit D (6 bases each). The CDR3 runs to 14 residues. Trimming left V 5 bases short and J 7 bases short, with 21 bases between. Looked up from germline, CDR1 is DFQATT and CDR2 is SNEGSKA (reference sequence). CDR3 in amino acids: CSAPIPGASGEQYF. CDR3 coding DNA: TGCAGTGCTCCAATCCCGGGGGCTTCTGGGGAGCAGTACTTC.

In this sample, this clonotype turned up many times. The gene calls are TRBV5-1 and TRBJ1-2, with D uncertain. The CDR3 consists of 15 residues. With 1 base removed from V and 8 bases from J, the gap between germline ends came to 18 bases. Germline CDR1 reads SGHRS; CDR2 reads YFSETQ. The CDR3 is CASSLFPGREGGYTF. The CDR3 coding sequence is TGCGCCAGCAGCTTGTTTCCGGGCCGCGAGGGAGGCTACACCTTC.

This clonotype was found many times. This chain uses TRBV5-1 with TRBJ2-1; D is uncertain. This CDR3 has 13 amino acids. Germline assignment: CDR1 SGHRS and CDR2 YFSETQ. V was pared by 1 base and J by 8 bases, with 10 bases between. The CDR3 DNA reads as TGCGCCAGCAGCTTGCAGTCCGACCATGAGCAGTTCTTC. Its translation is CASSLQSDHEQFF.

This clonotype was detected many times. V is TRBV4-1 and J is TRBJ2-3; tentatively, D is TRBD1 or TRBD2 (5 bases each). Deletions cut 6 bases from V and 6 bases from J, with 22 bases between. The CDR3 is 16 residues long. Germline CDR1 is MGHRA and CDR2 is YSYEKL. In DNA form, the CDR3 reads TGCGCCAGCAGACTAACACCGGGACCAACGATGGATACGCAGTATTTT. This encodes CASRLTPGPTMDTQYF.

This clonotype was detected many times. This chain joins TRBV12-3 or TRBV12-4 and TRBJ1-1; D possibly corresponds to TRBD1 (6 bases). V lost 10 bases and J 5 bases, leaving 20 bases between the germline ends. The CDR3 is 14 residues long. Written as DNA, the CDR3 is TGTGCCACGCAACAGGGAGGAGCGGGGACTGAAGCTTTCTTT. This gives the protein CATQQGGAGTEAFF.

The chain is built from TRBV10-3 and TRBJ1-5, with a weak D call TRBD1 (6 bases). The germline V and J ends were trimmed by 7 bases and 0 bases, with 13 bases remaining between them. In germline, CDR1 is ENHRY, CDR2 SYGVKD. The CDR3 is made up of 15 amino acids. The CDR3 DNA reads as TGTGCCATCAAGCCGGACAGTTCTAGCAATCAGCCCCAGCATTTT. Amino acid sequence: CAIKPDSSSNQPQHF.

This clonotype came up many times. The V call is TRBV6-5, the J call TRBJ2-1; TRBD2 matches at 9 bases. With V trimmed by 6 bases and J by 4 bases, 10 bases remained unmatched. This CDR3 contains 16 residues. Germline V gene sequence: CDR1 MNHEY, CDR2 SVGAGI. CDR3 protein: CASSRRVSGGYNEQFF. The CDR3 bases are TGTGCCAGCAGCCGACGCGTTAGCGGGGGATACAATGAGCAGTTCTTC.

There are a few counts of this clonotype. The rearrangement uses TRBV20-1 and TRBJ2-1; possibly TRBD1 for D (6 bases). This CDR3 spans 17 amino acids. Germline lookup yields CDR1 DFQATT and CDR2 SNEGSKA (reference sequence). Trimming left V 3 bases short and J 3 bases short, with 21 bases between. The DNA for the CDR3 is TGCAGTGCTAGGGGTGGGGGCAATTCTATACTCTACAATGAGCAGTTCTTC. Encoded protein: CSARGGGNSILYNEQFF.

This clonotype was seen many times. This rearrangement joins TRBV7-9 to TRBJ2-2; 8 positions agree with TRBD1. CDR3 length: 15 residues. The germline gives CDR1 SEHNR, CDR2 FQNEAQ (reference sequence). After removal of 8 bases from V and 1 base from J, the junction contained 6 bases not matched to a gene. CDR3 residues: CASPPGQENTGELFF. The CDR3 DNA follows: TGTGCCAGCCCGCCGGGACAGGAGAACACCGGGGAGCTGTTTTTT.

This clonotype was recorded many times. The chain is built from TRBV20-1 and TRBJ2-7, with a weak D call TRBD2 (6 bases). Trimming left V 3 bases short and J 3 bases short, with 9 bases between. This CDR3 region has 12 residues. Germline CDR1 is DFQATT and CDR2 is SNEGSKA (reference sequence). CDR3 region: CSAREGIYEQYF. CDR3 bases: TGCAGTGCTAGGGAGGGGATCTACGAGCAGTACTTC.

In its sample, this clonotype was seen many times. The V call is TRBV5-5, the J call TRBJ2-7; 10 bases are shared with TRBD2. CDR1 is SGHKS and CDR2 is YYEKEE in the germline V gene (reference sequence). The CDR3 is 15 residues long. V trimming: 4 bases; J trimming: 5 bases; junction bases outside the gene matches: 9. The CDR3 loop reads CASSLGLAVGHEQYF. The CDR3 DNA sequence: TGTGCCAGCAGCCTAGGACTAGCGGTCGGCCACGAGCAGTACTTC. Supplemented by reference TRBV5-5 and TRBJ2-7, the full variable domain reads DAGVTQSPTHLIKTRGQQVTLRCSPISGHKSVSWYQQVLGQGPQFIFQYYEKEERGRGNFPDRFSARQFPNYSSELNVNALLLGDSALYLCASSLGLAVGHEQYFGPGTRLTVT.